Reported below is one T cell receptor beta chain. TCRdb's copy holds only in-frame clones and misses some; the assay was immunoSEQ multiplex PCR. The repertoire includes about 350,000 clones, 88% of them detected once, and about 0.94% sits in the top ten. The sample originates from a study of blood T cell repertoires in COVID-19. As for the study in general: From T cells, B-cell-depleted T cells, or PBMCs came the material, which was cDNA or gDNA.

Exposed enrollees encountered a COVID-19 case at some point within 2 weeks before study entry. Sequenced input: PBMCs or T cells enriched from blood (not recorded which). This clonotype originated in a woman aged 30 to 39 who had been exposed to COVID-19.

The CDR3 DNA follows: TGTGCCAGCAGAAACACCATCCGGACTAGCGGGAGGTACTACGAGCAGTACTTC. It codes for CASRNTIRTSGRYYEQYF. V usage is TRBV6-4 and J usage is TRBJ2-7, with TRBD2 identical over 14 bases. With 6 bases clipped from V and 3 bases from J, the junction kept 13 bases outside the gene matches. The CDR3 is 18 residues long. Germline V gives CDR1 MRHNA, CDR2 SNTAGT.